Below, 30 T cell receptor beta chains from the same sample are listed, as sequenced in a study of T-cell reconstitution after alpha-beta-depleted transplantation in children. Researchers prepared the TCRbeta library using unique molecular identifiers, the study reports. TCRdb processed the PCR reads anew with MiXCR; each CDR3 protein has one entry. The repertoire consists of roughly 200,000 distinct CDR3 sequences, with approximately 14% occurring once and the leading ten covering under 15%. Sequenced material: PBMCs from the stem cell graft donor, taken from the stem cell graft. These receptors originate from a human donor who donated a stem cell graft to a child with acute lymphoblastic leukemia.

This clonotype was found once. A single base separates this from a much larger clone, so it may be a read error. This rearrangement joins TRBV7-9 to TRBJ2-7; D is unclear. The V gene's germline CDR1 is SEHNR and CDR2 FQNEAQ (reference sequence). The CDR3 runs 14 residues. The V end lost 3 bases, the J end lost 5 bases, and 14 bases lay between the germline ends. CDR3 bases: TGTGCCAGCAGCTTTCGCGGAACTCCTAACGAGCAGTACTTC. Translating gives CASSFRGTPNEQYF.

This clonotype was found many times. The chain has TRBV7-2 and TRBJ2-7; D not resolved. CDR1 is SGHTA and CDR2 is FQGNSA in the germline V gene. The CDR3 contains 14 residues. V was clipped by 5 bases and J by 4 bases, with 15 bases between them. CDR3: CASSPGGPTYEQYF. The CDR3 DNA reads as TGTGCCAGCAGCCCTGGTGGACCGACTTACGAGCAGTACTTC. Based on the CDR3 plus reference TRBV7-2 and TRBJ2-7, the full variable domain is GAGVSQSPSNKVTEKGKDVELRCDPISGHTALYWYRQSLGQGLEFLIYFQGNSAPDKSGLPSDRFSAERTGGSVSTLTIQRTQQEDSAVYLCASSPGGPTYEQYFGPGTRLTVT.

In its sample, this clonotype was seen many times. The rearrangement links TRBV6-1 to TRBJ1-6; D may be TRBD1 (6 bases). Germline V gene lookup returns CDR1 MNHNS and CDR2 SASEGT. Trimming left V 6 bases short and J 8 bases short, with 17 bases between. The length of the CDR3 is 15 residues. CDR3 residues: CASSGGGAEDSPLHF. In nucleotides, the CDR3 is TGTGCCAGCAGCGGGGGGGGCGCAGAGGATTCACCCCTCCACTTT.

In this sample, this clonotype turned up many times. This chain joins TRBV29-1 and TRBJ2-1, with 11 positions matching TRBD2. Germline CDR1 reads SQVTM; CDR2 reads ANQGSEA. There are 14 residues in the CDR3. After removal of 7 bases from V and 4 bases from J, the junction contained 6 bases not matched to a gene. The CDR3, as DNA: TGCAGCGGGGGACTAGCGGATAATTACAATGAGCAGTTCTTC. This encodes CSGGLADNYNEQFF.

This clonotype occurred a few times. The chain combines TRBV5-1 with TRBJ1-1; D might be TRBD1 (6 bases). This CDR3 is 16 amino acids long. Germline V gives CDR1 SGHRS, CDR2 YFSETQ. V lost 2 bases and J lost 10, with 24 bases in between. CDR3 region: CASSFTGFSQPDGAFF. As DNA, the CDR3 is TGCGCCAGCAGCTTTACAGGGTTTTCCCAGCCTGATGGAGCTTTCTTT.

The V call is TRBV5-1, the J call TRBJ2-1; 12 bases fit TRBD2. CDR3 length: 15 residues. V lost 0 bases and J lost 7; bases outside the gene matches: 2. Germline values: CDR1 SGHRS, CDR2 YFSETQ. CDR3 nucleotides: TGCGCCAGCAGCTTGGAAACTAGCGGGGGGAATGAGCAGTTCTTC. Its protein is CASSLETSGGNEQFF.

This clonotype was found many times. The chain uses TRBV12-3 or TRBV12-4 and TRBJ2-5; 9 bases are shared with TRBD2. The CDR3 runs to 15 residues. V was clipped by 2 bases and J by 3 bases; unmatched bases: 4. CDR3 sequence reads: CASSLLAGIEETQYF. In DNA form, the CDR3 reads TGTGCCAGCAGTTTACTAGCGGGAATCGAAGAGACCCAGTACTTC.

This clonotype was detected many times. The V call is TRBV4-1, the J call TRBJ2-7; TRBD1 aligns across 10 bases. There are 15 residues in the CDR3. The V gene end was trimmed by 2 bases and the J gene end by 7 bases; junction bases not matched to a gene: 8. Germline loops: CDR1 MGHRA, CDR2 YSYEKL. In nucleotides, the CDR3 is TGCGCCAGCAGCCAAACGACAGGGGGCGCGGGGGAGCAGTACTTC. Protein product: CASSQTTGGAGEQYF.

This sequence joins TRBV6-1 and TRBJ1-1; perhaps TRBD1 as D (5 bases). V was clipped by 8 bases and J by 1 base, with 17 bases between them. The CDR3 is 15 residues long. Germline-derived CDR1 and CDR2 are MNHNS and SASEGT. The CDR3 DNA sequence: TGTGCCAGCGTAAGCAGGGCAGGAGAGAACACTGAAGCTTTCTTT. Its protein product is CASVSRAGENTEAFF.

The CDR3 loop reads CASSLRLGDRGLGTQYF. CDR3 coding DNA: TGTGCCAGCAGCTTAAGGCTCGGGGACAGGGGTCTAGGGACCCAGTACTTC. This chain uses TRBV7-9 with TRBJ2-5, with 10 positions matching TRBD1. Germline V gives CDR1 SEHNR, CDR2 FQNEAQ (reference sequence). Germline trimming cut 2 bases from V and 7 bases from J; bases unmatched to any gene: 13. The CDR3 has 17 amino acids. Variable domain in full (rest from reference TRBV7-9 and TRBJ2-5): DTGVSQNPRHKITKRGQNVTFRCDPISEHNRLYWYRQTLGQGPEFLTYFQNEAQLEKSRLLSDRFSAERPKGSFSTLEIQRTEQGDSAMYLCASSLRLGDRGLGTQYFGPGTRLLVL.

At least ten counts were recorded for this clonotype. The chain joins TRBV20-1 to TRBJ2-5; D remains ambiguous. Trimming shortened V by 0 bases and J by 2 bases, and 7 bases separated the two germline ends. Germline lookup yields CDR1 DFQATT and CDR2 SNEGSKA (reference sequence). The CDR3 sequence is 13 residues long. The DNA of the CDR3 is TGCAGTGCTAGAGAGACACTGCAAGAGACCCAGTACTTC. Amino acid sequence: CSARETLQETQYF.

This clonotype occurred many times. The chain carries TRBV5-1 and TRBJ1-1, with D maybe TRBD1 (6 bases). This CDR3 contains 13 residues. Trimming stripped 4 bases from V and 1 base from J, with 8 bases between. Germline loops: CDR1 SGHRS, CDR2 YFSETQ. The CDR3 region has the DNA TGCGCCAGCAGCGCGACAGGGAACACTGAAGCTTTCTTT. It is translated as CASSATGNTEAFF.

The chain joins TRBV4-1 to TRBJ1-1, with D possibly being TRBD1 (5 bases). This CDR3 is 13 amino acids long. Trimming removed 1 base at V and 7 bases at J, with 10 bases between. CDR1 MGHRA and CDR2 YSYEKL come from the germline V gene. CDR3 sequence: CASSQGGGVEAFF. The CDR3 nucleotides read TGCGCCAGCAGCCAAGGGGGGGGAGTTGAAGCTTTCTTT.

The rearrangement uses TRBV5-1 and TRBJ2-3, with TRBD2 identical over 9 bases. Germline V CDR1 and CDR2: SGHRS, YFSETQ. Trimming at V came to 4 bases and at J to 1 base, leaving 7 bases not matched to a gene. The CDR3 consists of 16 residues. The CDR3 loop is CASSALPSGGTDTQYF. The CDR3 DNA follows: TGCGCCAGCAGCGCCTTACCTAGCGGGGGCACAGATACGCAGTATTTT.

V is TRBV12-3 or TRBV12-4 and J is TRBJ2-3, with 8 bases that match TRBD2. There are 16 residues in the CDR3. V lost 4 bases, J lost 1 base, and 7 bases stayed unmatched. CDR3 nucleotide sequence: TGTGCCAGCAGTTCCCACGGGAGGGGGGGCACAGATACGCAGTATTTT. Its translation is CASSSHGRGGTDTQYF.

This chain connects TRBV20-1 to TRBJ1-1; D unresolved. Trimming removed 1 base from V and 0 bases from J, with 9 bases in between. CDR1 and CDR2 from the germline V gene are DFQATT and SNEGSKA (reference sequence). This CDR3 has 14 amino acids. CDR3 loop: CSARGSGMNTEAFF. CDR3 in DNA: TGCAGTGCTAGAGGTTCAGGTATGAACACTGAAGCTTTCTTT.

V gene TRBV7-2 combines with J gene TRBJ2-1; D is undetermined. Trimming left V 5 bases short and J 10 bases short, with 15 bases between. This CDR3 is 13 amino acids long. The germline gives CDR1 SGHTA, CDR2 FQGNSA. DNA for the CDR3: TGTGCCAGCAGCCCGCAGGTGGTCGGAGAGCAGTTCTTC. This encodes CASSPQVVGEQFF.

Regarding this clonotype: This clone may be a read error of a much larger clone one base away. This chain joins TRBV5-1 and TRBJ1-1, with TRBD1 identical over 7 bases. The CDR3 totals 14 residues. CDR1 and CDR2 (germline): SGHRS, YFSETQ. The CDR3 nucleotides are TGCGCCAGCAGCGGGATGAGGGGGCACACTGTAGCTTTCTTT. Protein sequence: CASSGMRGHTVAFF.

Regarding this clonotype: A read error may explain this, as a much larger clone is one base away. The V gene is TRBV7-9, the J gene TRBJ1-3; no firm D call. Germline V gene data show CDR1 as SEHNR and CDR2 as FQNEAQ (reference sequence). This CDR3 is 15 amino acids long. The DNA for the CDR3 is TGTGCCATCAGCCCTCCATTCCGGGAAGGAAACACCATATATTTT. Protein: CAISPPFREGNTIYF. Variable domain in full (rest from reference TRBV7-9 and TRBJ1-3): DTGVSQNPRHKITKRGQNVTFRCDPISEHNRLYWYRQTLGQGPEFLTYFQNEAQLEKSRLLSDRFSAERPKGSFSTLEIQRTEQGDSAMYLCAISPPFREGNTIYFGEGSWLTVV.

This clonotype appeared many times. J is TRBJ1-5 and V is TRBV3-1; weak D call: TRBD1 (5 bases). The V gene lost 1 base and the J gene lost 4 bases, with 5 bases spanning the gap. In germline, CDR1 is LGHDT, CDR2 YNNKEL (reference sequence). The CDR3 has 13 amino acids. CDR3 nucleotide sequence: TGTGCCAGCAGCCAAGGACAGAATCAGCCCCAGCATTTT. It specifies CASSQGQNQPQHF.

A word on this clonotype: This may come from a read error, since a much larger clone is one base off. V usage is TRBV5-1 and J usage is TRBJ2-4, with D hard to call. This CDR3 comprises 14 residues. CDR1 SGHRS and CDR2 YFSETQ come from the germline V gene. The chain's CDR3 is CASSLDEAGNSQYF. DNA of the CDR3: TGCGCCAGCAGCTTGGATGAAGCAGGAAACAGTCAGTACTTC.

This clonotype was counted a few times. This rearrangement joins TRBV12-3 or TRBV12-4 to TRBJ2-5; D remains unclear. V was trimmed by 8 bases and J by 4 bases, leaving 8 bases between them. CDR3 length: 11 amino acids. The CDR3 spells CASLKAETQYF. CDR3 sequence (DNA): TGTGCCAGCTTGAAGGCAGAGACCCAGTACTTC.

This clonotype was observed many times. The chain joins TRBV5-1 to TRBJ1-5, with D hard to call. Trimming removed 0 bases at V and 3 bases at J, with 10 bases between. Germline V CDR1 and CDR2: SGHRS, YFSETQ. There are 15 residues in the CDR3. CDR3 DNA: TGCGCCAGCAGCTTGGACGGAATACTCAATCAGCCCCAGCATTTT. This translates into CASSLDGILNQPQHF. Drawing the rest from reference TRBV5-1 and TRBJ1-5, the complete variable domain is KAGVTQTPRYLIKTRGQQVTLSCSPISGHRSVSWYQQTPGQGLQFLFEYFSETQRNKGNFPGRFSGRQFSNSRSEMNVSTLELGDSALYLCASSLDGILNQPQHFGDGTRLSIL.

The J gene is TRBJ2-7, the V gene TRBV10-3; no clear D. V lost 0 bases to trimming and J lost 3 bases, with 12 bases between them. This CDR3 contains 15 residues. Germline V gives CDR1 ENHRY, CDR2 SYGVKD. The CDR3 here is CAISESGSSSYEQYF. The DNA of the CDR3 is TGTGCCATCAGTGAGTCGGGAAGCTCGAGCTACGAGCAGTACTTC.

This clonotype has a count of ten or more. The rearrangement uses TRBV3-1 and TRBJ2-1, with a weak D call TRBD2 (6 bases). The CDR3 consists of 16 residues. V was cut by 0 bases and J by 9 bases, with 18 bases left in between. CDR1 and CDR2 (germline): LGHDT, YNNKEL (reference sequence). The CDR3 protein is CASSQDLGGMRREQFF. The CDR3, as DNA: TGTGCCAGCAGCCAAGATCTGGGCGGGATGCGACGTGAGCAGTTCTTC.

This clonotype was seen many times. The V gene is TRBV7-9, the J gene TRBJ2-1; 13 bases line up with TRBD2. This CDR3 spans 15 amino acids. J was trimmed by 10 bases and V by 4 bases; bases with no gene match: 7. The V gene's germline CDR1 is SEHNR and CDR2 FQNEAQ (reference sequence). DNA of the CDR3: TGTGCCAGCAGCTATCCTCCGGGACTAGCGGGAGAGCAGTTCTTC. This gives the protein CASSYPPGLAGEQFF.

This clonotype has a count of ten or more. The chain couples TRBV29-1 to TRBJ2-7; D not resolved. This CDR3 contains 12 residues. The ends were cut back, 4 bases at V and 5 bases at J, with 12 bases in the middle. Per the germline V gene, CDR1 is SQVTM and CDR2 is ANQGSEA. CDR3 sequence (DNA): TGCAGCGTTGTATTGGGGATCCACGAGCAGTACTTC. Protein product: CSVVLGIHEQYF.

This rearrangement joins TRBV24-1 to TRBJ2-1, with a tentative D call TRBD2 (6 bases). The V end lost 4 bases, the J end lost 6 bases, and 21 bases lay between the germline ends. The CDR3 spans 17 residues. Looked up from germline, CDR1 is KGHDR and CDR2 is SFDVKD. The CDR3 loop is CATSDSFLSMGGNEQFF. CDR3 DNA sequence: TGTGCCACCAGTGACTCCTTCCTTTCTATGGGGGGCAATGAGCAGTTCTTC.

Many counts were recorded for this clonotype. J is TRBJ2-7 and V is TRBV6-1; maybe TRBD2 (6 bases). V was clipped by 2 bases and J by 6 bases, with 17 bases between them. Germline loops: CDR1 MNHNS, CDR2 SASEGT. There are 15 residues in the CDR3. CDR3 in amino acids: CASSELSGVWGEQYF. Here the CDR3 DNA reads TGTGCCAGCAGTGAATTATCGGGAGTATGGGGCGAGCAGTACTTC.

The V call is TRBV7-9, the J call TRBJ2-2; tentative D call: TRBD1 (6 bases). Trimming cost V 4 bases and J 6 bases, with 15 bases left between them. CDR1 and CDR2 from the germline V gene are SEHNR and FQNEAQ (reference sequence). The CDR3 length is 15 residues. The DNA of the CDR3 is TGTGCCAGCAGCTCAACAGGGATTCGGGCCGGGGAGCTGTTTTTT. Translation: CASSSTGIRAGELFF.